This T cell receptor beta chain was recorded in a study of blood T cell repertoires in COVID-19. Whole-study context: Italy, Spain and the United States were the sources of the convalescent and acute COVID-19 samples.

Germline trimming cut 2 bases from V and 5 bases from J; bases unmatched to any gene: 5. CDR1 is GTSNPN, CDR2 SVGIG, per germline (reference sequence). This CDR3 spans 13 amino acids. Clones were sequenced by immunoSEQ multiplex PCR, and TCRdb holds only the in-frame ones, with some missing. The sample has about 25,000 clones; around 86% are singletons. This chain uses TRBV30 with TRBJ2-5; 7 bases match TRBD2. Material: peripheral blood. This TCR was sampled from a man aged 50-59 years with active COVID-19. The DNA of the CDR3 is TGTGCCTGGAGTTACCTTAGCGGGGAGACCCAGTACTTC. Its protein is CAWSYLSGETQYF.